This T cell receptor beta chain was sequenced during a study of T cell responses to AZD1222 COVID-19 vaccine. V shed 3 bases, J shed 4 bases, and the junction held 22 bases outside the gene matches. The CDR3 is made up of 21 amino acids. Germline V gene data show CDR1 as LNHDA and CDR2 as SQIVND (reference sequence). Method: immunoSEQ multiplex PCR; TCRdb's copy keeps in-frame clones and lacks some. Among fewer than 65,000 clones listed, about 90% were seen once. The sequenced sample was peripheral blood, obtained 28 days after the second AZD1222 dose. The chain combines TRBV19 with TRBJ1-1; 11 nucleotides agree with TRBD1. The clonotype was recovered from an adult who received the AZD1222 COVID-19 vaccine. CDR3 residues: CASSIPILRTGGAGVGTEAFF. Written as DNA, the CDR3 is TGTGCCAGTAGTATTCCTATTTTGAGGACAGGGGGCGCAGGGGTCGGCACTGAAGCTTTCTTT.